This T cell receptor (beta chain) was sequenced for a study of cytomegalovirus exposure and HLA in healthy donors (TCRdb year 2017). With regard to the full study: According to an earlier analysis of 587 of the donors, about 179 million T cells yielded over 100 million unique TCR beta sequences and around 280 Gb of sequence data. About 300 gigabases of sequencing data and tens of millions of unique TCR sequences were included in an early release covering about 600 HLA-typed donors. Of the 300 to 500 genotyped donors, less than 85% were placed in the genetic ancestry cluster associated with self-reported Caucasian donors. The study was designed to test whether signatures of past pathogen exposure could be identified by cataloging public T cell receptors. The study used immunosequencing to profile the T cell repertoires of 600 to 850 subjects and linked those repertoires to cytomegalovirus serostatus. Along with the 666-subject first cohort, a separate validation cohort of more than 90 different subjects was used. To predict cytomegalovirus infection status, the study brought together high-throughput TCR immunosequencing, statistical association of individual TCRs with disease status, and machine learning. A later analysis re-analyzed previously published TCR beta repertoires from 550 to 700 donors and added high-resolution HLA genotyping to study TCR occurrence patterns. In the later analysis, no new phenotypic data were used to find candidate immune exposures; instead, reliance was placed on TCR beta sequences and their occurrence across donors. An earlier analysis of nearly 600 of the donors applied high-throughput TCR beta sequencing to assess whether each TCR beta V gene segment acted as functional or pseudogenic. Donor age, sex, ethnicity and CMV serostatus were compiled alongside the repertoire data. In a later genetic analysis, genome-wide SNP genotypes for about 60% of the 666 donors were used, and that subset was treated as a discovery cohort. Every repertoire in the discovery cohort had been generated on one and the same sequencing platform. HLA typing covered class I and class II loci at four-digit resolution. The number of typed donors differed by locus: about 620-630 for A, B, C, DRB1 and DQB1; approximately 530 for DQA1; 600 to 610 for DPA1; and around 450 for DPB1. Four to six DR-DQ haplotypes were handled as single units for association and clustering, since linkage in the cohort was strong. Across around 400 genotyped donors of the cohort, an average of approximately 200,000 unique TCR beta nucleotide sequences per donor were sequenced, and roughly a sixth of those sequences were non-productive. The research as a whole found: Specific HLA alleles were associated with roughly 17,000 TCR beta sequences at a false discovery rate of 0.05 in a later analysis. When HLA alleles, especially DR and DQ, strongly co-occurred, TCR associations were difficult to assign to individual alleles. According to a later analysis, most CMV-associated TCR beta chains appeared to be HLA-restricted, and the HLA associations seemed to be driven largely by CMV exposure. In a later analysis, HLA-associated TCR beta chains were found to be more clonally expanded and to have lower generation probabilities than equally common non-associated chains. About 15 rarely observed V segments, including chromosome 9 orphons, were excluded from the earlier analysis of 550 to 700 of the donors because counts were too low. Because HLA typing was missing for some donors at each locus, association tests included only the typed subset. A further reported finding was that TCR beta sequences accurately predicted the HLA-A and HLA-B alleles for most subjects in the first cohort. A later genetic analysis reported fewer N-insertions in productive TCRs among donors in an Asian-associated ancestry cluster than the roughly 700-donor mean. In an earlier analysis of fewer than 700 of the donors, most TCR beta V segments appeared in productive rearrangements about 90% or about 30% of the time, broadly matching IMGT annotations. The study gave a list of 150 to 200 TCR beta chains associated with cytomegalovirus. This cohort had only TCR beta chains sequenced, and the lack of alpha or paired-chain data limited which features could be detected. Sequencing depth was assumed to be roughly uniform across donors in the presence/absence analyses, though that assumption may not hold. A later analysis found that TCR association rates varied across HLA loci, with DRB1 alleles showing the most associated TCRs and HLA-C alleles the fewest. According to a later analysis, parvovirus B19, influenza, CMV and Epstein-Barr virus appeared linked to several top co-occurrence clusters. Cytomegalovirus status was reported to be diagnosed by the classifier with high specificity and sensitivity in both the original and validation cohorts. Some IMGT-functional V segments, including TRBV6-2 and TRBV6-3, could not be distinguished by the 87-base-pair reads and were therefore excluded. Most TCR sequences were seen in very few donors, while some public TCRs were found in many individuals. The only immune exposure information available for the cohort was CMV serostatus. It was suggested by the authors that the approach could potentially be generalized to other disease states and immunological phenotypes. A few of the identified cytomegalovirus-associated TCR beta chains were confirmed in vitro to be specific for cytomegalovirus antigens. V-gene and J-gene trimming of TCR beta chains was associated with a missense DCLRE1C variant in a later genetic analysis, and the association was replicated in an independent cohort. Correlated functional status among segregating V segments might reflect linkage disequilibrium, but an unknown experimental factor could not be ruled out. The sequencing pipeline was judged likely to have produced a cluster of highly shared sequence variants as a technical artifact.

Details on this clone: This receptor's antigen is unknown. The record has no base qualities; no much larger clone is one base away.

Libraries came from the immunoSEQ multiplex PCR assay. For the multiplex PCR, a mixture combining 60 forward primers for TCR Vbeta segments and 13 reverse primers for TCR Jbeta segments was used. A multiplex PCR assay on genomic DNA amplified the CDR3 region of rearranged TCR beta genes. Amplified TCR beta libraries were sequenced as 87-base-pair reads on the Illumina HiSeq System. In the source study's methods: A later analysis tallied 75 million to 85 million unique TCR beta chains across the 600 to 700 repertoires, and about 12 million of those chains were shared by two or more donors. Raw reads were error-corrected and collapsed into unique sequences with a nearest-neighbor algorithm that merged closely related sequences to remove PCR and sequencing errors. V, D and J gene segments were assigned by aligning CDR3 sequences to IMGT reference sequences. For a sequence to be retained, a match of at least six nucleotides to both a V gene segment and a J gene segment was required. A rearrangement was called productive if the CDR3 had no stop codons and remained in frame with V and J, and every other rearrangement was called non-productive. Following IMGT convention, CDR3 was defined as the stretch from the second conserved V-encoded cysteine to the conserved J-encoded phenylalanine. Sequences without an unambiguous match to a single V gene segment were excluded from the earlier analysis of 450 to 750 of the donors. In an earlier analysis of approximately 610 of the donors, V segments were called functional above 56.7% productive rearrangements and were called segregating when the between-donor standard deviation exceeded 5%. A statistical classification framework was built to diagnose cytomegalovirus status from the catalog of TCR beta chain sequences. In a later analysis, V and J genes were assigned by comparing TCR nucleotide sequences against IMGT/GENE-DB human TR gene sequences. Using the TCRdist pipeline, a later analysis assigned CDR3 sequences along with most-parsimonious VDJ recombination scenarios. In a later analysis, every TCR beta chain was defined by the combination of its CDR3 amino acid sequence and its V-gene family, and reads without a unique V-gene family were dropped. A later analysis removed 550 to 650 highly shared, low-generation-probability nucleotide sequences to deal with suspected cross-contamination and a sequencing artifact. A later analysis calculated a clonal expansion index for each public chain from normalized within-repertoire ranks of inferred template counts. Generation probabilities in a later analysis came from a VDJ recombination model fitted to out-of-frame rearrangements, and those results were checked against IGoR. In a later analysis, TCR-TCR, TCR-HLA and TCR-CMV co-occurrence was scored with hypergeometric tests, and a repertoire-size bias correction was applied to TCR pairs. False discovery rates were estimated in a later analysis by permuting HLA or CMV assignments 20 times. In a later analysis, co-occurring TCRs were grouped using DBSCAN, with TCRdist sequence similarity added in when clustering inside HLA-allele-positive subsets. Repertoires with fewer than 30,000 or more than 120,000 public chains were left out of co-occurrence clustering, as were a handful of repertoires with anomalous nucleotide sharing. TCRdb took this table from immuneACCESS and kept in-frame rearrangements with V and J called. Such tables lack part of the clones; where checked against another copy, unresolved V genes explain under half of the gap, and the rest is unexplained. V, J and clone size are taken as reported in that table, and D and trimming were inferred from the DNA itself. This sample gives 150,000 or so clones in total; less than 90% of them show up just once. Under 1.1% of the sample is in the top ten clones.

V is pared back by 0 bases and J by 4 bases, with 5 bases lying between the germline termini. The CDR3 measures 13 amino acids from cysteine to phenylalanine. The retained sequence is limited to the CDR3, 39 bases, with the frame set at the first base. In the germline V gene (reference sequence), CDR1 corresponds to SGHNT and CDR2 to YYREEE. The cohort comprised 710 or so healthy bone marrow donors. All cohort members were sampled while nominally healthy, although unrecorded immune exposures were likely present. The donor tested CMV seronegative and was one of the 352 seronegative cohort members. Each donor provided a peripheral blood sample, and peripheral blood mononuclear cells were used for TCR beta sequencing. Genomic DNA extraction from the blood cell samples was performed with the Qiagen DNeasy Blood Extraction Kit.

The sequence is built from TRBV5-4 and TRBJ1-5; the D segment cannot be called with confidence. The receptor's source is a man aged 30 to 45 in good health and CMV-seronegative. Sequences were obtained from PBMCs. The CDR3 corresponds to CASSLERNQPQHF. The sequenced DNA is TGTGCCAGCAGCTTGGAGAGGAATCAGCCCCAGCATTTT.